These 3 T cell receptor beta chains were all obtained from the same sample, sequenced in a study of shared clonotypes between healthy human individuals. Sequenced by immunoSEQ multiplex PCR; TCRdb stores in-frame clones only, minus some. This table has roughly 570,000 clones, roughly 98% appearing once. Only CD45RO-negative cells positively selected for CCR7 counted as naive CD8 cells, so terminally differentiated effector memory CD45RA+ cells were excluded. The sample taken for sequencing was naive CD8+ T cells sorted from blood. All receptors derive from a man younger than 45 in good health.

V usage is TRBV29-1 and J usage is TRBJ2-1, with a possible D match to TRBD1 (5 bases). The V and J ends lost 3 bases and 3 bases respectively, with 6 bases between them. Germline values: CDR1 SQVTM, CDR2 ANQGSEA. The CDR3 spans 12 residues. The CDR3, as DNA: TGCAGCGTTGACAGGGACTACAATGAGCAGTTCTTC. Translating gives CSVDRDYNEQFF.

The chain uses TRBV5-5 and TRBJ1-4; D is ambiguous. The germline V gene encodes CDR1 SGHKS and CDR2 YYEKEE (reference sequence). Trimming cost V 4 bases and J 3 bases, with 16 bases left between them. This CDR3 comprises 16 residues. The DNA of the CDR3 is TGTGCCAGCAGCGAAAGGGCTAACTCGCCTAATGAAAAACTGTTTTTT. Translating gives CASSERANSPNEKLFF.

The chain couples TRBV5-5 to TRBJ2-5; TRBD1 agrees at 9 bases. CDR3 length: 15 amino acids. Germline-derived CDR1 and CDR2 are SGHKS and YYEKEE (reference sequence). V dropped 4 bases and J dropped 2; count of bases not matched to a gene: 6. The CDR3 loop is CASSPGTGPQETQYF. The DNA of the CDR3 is TGTGCCAGCAGCCCAGGGACAGGGCCGCAAGAGACCCAGTACTTC.